One T cell receptor beta chain is described in this entry. Cohorts were determined from participant-reported clinical history. Each exposed participant met a COVID-19 case in the 2 weeks preceding study entry. These data are taken from a study of blood T cell repertoires in COVID-19. Whole-study context: From the United States, Italy and Spain came samples of acute and convalescent COVID-19.

Data came from immunoSEQ multiplex PCR; TCRdb stores just in-frame clones and leaves some out. Counted here are nearly 300,000 clones, about 90% occurring once; the ten biggest clones make up less than 3.5%. The CDR3 has 14 amino acids. V was cut by 2 bases and J by 7 bases, with 9 bases left in between. Germline CDR1 is MNHEY and CDR2 is SMNVEV (reference sequence). The chain carries TRBV27 and TRBJ1-6, with a possible D match to TRBD1 (5 bases). The material sequenced was PBMCs or T cells enriched from blood (not recorded which). The origin of this receptor is a woman between 45 and 65 years old who had been exposed to COVID-19. CDR3 DNA: TGTGCCAGCAGTTTAGGGGCCCGGAATTCACCCCTCCACTTT. Amino acids: CASSLGARNSPLHF.